The T cell receptor (beta chain) described here comes from a study of early T cells in non-severe SARS-CoV-2 infection. Study context: RNA in bulk from unsorted whole blood was sequenced, and chains were unpaired.

Individual cDNA molecules were tagged with unique molecular identifiers. TCRdb re-analysed the 5' RACE reads in MiXCR, keeping a single row per CDR3 protein. The profile shows some 76,000 distinct CDR3 sequences, roughly 16% of them singletons. The sample holds many counts of this clonotype. Germline V CDR1 and CDR2: SEHNR, FQNEAQ (reference sequence). This CDR3 is 13 amino acids long. Trimming stripped 5 bases from V and 8 bases from J, with 15 bases between. The sample was whole blood. The TCR was taken from an adult who was a healthcare worker with PCR-confirmed SARS-CoV-2 infection or an uninfected control (not recorded which). V and J are TRBV7-9 and TRBJ1-2, with D perhaps matching TRBD1 (6 bases). The CDR3 is CASSADRSSGYTF. As DNA, the CDR3 is TGTGCCAGCAGCGCCGACAGGAGTAGCGGCTACACCTTC.